The 31 T cell receptor beta chains given below trace back to one sample, sequenced in a study of Ad26.COV2.S vaccination and SARS-CoV-2 variants. Regarding treatment: around 19 received Ad26.COV2.S at low or high dose, single or two shots; about 5 received placebo; per-sample allocation not given. After the first vaccine or placebo injection, samples were drawn on day 63. TCRdb's copy holds only in-frame clones and misses some; the assay was immunoSEQ multiplex PCR. The table lists 300,000 to 400,000 clones, roughly 87% of them singletons, with about 3.5% in the top ten. This specimen was peripheral blood, taken in a trial of Ad26.COV2.S vaccine versus placebo. These receptors were obtained from a person aged 18 to 59 who received the Ad26.COV2.S COVID-19 vaccine or a placebo.

V gene TRBV27 combines with J gene TRBJ2-2; tentative D call: TRBD1 (6 bases). Between the trimmed V and J ends, which lost 2 bases and 2 bases, there was a span of 12 bases. Germline V gene data show CDR1 as MNHEY and CDR2 as SMNVEV (reference sequence). This CDR3 is built from 16 residues. CDR3 loop: CASSLRRQVNTGELFF. CDR3 DNA sequence: TGTGCCAGCAGTTTACGACGACAGGTTAACACCGGGGAGCTGTTTTTT.

This chain connects TRBV9 to TRBJ1-1; 8 bases are shared with TRBD1. Germline values: CDR1 SGDLS, CDR2 YYNGEE. V lost 0 bases, J lost 5 bases, and 12 bases stayed unmatched. This CDR3 region has 17 residues. CDR3 sequence: CASSVAGQALQKTEAFF. The CDR3 DNA reads TGTGCCAGCAGCGTAGCGGGACAGGCTTTACAAAAAACTGAAGCTTTCTTT.

The V call is TRBV9, the J call TRBJ1-5; D unclear. Trimming cost V 2 bases and J 0 bases, with 9 bases left between them. Germline values: CDR1 SGDLS, CDR2 YYNGEE. This CDR3 contains 15 residues. Here the CDR3 reads CASSVGQASNQPQHF. Here the CDR3 DNA reads TGTGCCAGCAGCGTTGGTCAGGCTAGCAATCAGCCCCAGCATTTT.

There are a few counts of this clone. Distinct nucleotide sequences in the sample also encode this CDR3. This chain connects TRBV4-2 to TRBJ2-5; 8 bases agree with TRBD2. Germline assignment: CDR1 LGHNA and CDR2 YNFKEQ. The length of the CDR3 is 14 residues. The ends lost 3 bases at V and 4 bases at J; junction bases unmatched: 4. CDR3 nucleotide sequence: TGTGCCAGCAGCCAGAGCGGGGGCGGAGAGACCCAGTACTTC. This translates into CASSQSGGGETQYF.

The chain recombines TRBV5-4 with TRBJ2-2; 10 bases map to TRBD1. The germline CDR1 and CDR2 sequences are SGHNT and YYREEE (reference sequence). V lost 9 bases and J lost 6; bases outside the gene matches: 2. The CDR3 contains 12 residues. The CDR3 loop reads CATGQGAGELFF. The DNA of the CDR3 is TGTGCCACTGGACAGGGGGCCGGGGAGCTGTTTTTT. Supplemented by reference TRBV5-4 and TRBJ2-2, the full variable domain reads ETGVTQSPTHLIKTRGQQVTLRCSSQSGHNTVSWYQQALGQGPQFIFQYYREEENGRGNFPPRFSGLQFPNYSSELNVNALELDDSALYLCATGQGAGELFFGEGSRLTVL.

This clone was observed a single time. The chain has TRBV5-4 and TRBJ2-1; weak D call: TRBD2 (5 bases). This CDR3 has 15 residues. V shed 0 bases and J shed 5 bases, with 12 bases lying between them. CDR1 is SGHNT and CDR2 is YYREEE in the germline V gene (reference sequence). Written as DNA, the CDR3 is TGTGCCAGCAGCTTGGCGGGGTCCCCCGACAATGAGCAGTTCTTC. Amino acid sequence: CASSLAGSPDNEQFF. The variable domain in full, completed from reference TRBV5-4 and TRBJ2-1, reads ETGVTQSPTHLIKTRGQQVTLRCSSQSGHNTVSWYQQALGQGPQFIFQYYREEENGRGNFPPRFSGLQFPNYSSELNVNALELDDSALYLCASSLAGSPDNEQFFGPGTRLTVL.

This clone occurred once. The chain recombines TRBV7-3 with TRBJ2-1; D gene unclear. The CDR3 is 16 residues long. Trimming cost V 0 bases and J 0 bases, with 9 bases left between them. The germline gives CDR1 SGHTA, CDR2 FQGTGA. The CDR3 DNA is TGTGCCAGCAGCTTAACTAGTCCAAGCTCCTACAATGAGCAGTTCTTC. The encoded protein is CASSLTSPSSYNEQFF.

The chain couples TRBV12-5 to TRBJ1-2, with 9 bases identical to TRBD1. Germline CDR1 reads LGHNT; CDR2 reads FRNRAP. CDR3 length equals 13 residues. J was trimmed by 4 bases and V by 6 bases; bases with no gene match: 3. This CDR3 is CASGTGGAYGYTF. The DNA of the CDR3 is TGTGCTAGTGGAACAGGGGGCGCCTATGGCTACACCTTC.

This clone was recorded only once. The J gene is TRBJ1-5, the V gene TRBV12-3 or TRBV12-4; D gene uncertain. The germline V and J ends were trimmed by 6 bases and 10 bases, with 13 bases remaining between them. This CDR3 has 12 amino acids. Here the CDR3 reads CASSPSADPQHF. CDR3 DNA sequence: TGTGCCAGCAGCCCCTCGGCCGACCCCCAGCATTTT.

V gene TRBV5-1 combines with J gene TRBJ1-1, with no clear D. The CDR3 totals 16 residues. Deletions cut 1 base from V and 1 base from J, with 14 bases between. Germline V gene sequence: CDR1 SGHRS, CDR2 YFSETQ. The CDR3 loop reads CASSLMWEVRNTEAFF. The CDR3 DNA follows: TGCGCCAGCAGCTTGATGTGGGAAGTGAGGAACACTGAAGCTTTCTTT.

The chain has TRBV6-5 and TRBJ2-7; D is possibly TRBD1 (6 bases). This CDR3 region has 15 residues. The V gene's germline CDR1 is MNHEY and CDR2 SVGAGI. V lost 5 bases, J lost 3 bases, and 17 bases lay in between. The CDR3: CASSLRGSSSYEQYF. The CDR3 DNA sequence: TGTGCCAGCAGTCTAAGGGGGTCCTCCAGCTACGAGCAGTACTTC.

The chain has TRBV5-4 and TRBJ2-3; 7 bases are shared with TRBD1. V lost 3 bases and J lost 4; bases outside the gene matches: 5. From germline, CDR1 is SGHNT and CDR2 YYREEE (reference sequence). The CDR3 has 14 residues. The CDR3 is CASSYDREADTQYF. CDR3 bases: TGTGCCAGCAGCTACGACAGGGAAGCAGATACGCAGTATTTT.

This clone has only one observation. The V call is TRBV7-8, the J call TRBJ1-1; 11 nucleotides match TRBD1. CDR1 SGHVS and CDR2 FQNEAQ come from the germline V gene. The V gene end was trimmed by 3 bases and the J gene end by 10 bases; junction bases not matched to a gene: 7. The CDR3 has 14 residues. The CDR3 loop reads CASSFGQGARGAFF. The CDR3 nucleotides are TGTGCCAGCAGCTTCGGACAGGGGGCAAGGGGAGCTTTCTTT. The full variable domain, completed using reference TRBV7-8 and TRBJ1-1, is GAGVSQSPRYKVAKRGQDVALRCDPISGHVSLFWYQQALGQGPEFLTYFQNEAQLDKSGLPSDRFFAERPEGSVSTLKIQRTQQEDSAVYLCASSFGQGARGAFFGQGTRLTVV.

Only one count was recorded for this clone. The chain links TRBV19 to TRBJ1-5; D possibly corresponds to TRBD1 (6 bases). Germline loops: CDR1 LNHDA, CDR2 SQIVND (reference sequence). The CDR3 consists of 16 residues. Trimming took 0 bases from V and 7 from J, leaving 16 bases between them. The CDR3: CASSIDPGGGYQPQHF. CDR3 sequence (DNA): TGTGCCAGTAGTATAGATCCCGGGGGGGGCTACCAGCCCCAGCATTTT. Using reference TRBV19 and TRBJ1-5 for the parts outside the CDR3, the full variable domain is DGGITQSPKYLFRKEGQNVTLSCEQNLNHDAMYWYRQDPGQGLRLIYYSQIVNDFQKGDIAEGYSVSREKKESFPLTVTSAQKNPTAFYLCASSIDPGGGYQPQHFGDGTRLSIL.

This clone has only a few counts. The chain couples TRBV3-1 (or the pseudogene TRBV3-2) to TRBJ1-6, with D uncertain. Germline-derived CDR1 and CDR2 are LGHDT and YNNKEL (reference sequence). The CDR3 spans 14 residues. Trimming took off 4 bases at V and 1 base at J, with 5 bases between the two ends. Here the CDR3 DNA reads TGTGCCAGCAGCCTTGTATCCTATAATTCACCCCTCCACTTT. Its protein is CASSLVSYNSPLHF.

The gene calls are TRBV27 and TRBJ2-7; D may be TRBD2 (5 bases). The CDR3 spans 15 residues. CDR1 and CDR2 (germline): MNHEY, SMNVEV (reference sequence). V dropped 4 bases and J dropped 7 bases, with 20 bases sitting between them. The chain's CDR3 is CASSSPSRPGGEQYF. The CDR3 region has the DNA TGTGCCAGCAGTTCCCCCTCAAGACCAGGCGGGGAGCAGTACTTC.

This clone has just a few counts. The chain carries TRBV5-4 and TRBJ1-4; D is possibly TRBD1 (5 bases). The V end lost 0 bases, the J end lost 8 bases, and 11 bases lay between the germline ends. From germline, CDR1 is SGHNT and CDR2 YYREEE (reference sequence). The CDR3 has 14 amino acids. The CDR3, as DNA: TGTGCCAGCAGCTTGGCGGGGACTACGGAAAAACTGTTTTTT. Protein: CASSLAGTTEKLFF.

The sample holds many counts of this clone. The rearrangement links TRBV15 to TRBJ2-7; TRBD1 agrees at 9 bases. In germline, CDR1 is LNHNV, CDR2 YYDKDF (reference sequence). This CDR3 has 15 amino acids. V lost 2 bases and J lost 9; bases outside the gene matches: 11. CDR3 in amino acids: CATSRLTGTGFPQYF. In DNA form, the CDR3 reads TGTGCCACCAGCAGATTGACCGGGACAGGGTTCCCGCAGTACTTC.

This chain links TRBV9 with TRBJ2-1, with TRBD1 matching 12 bases. The CDR3 is 15 amino acids. Germline V CDR1 and CDR2: SGDLS, YYNGEE. After removal of 0 bases from V and 10 bases from J, the junction contained 5 bases not matched to a gene. The CDR3 DNA sequence: TGTGCCAGCAGCGTAGGAGGGACAGGGGGCAGAGAGCAGTTCTTC. It codes for CASSVGGTGGREQFF. Full variable domain (missing parts from reference TRBV9 and TRBJ2-1): DSGVTQTPKHLITATGQRVTLRCSPRSGDLSVYWYQQSLDQGLQFLIQYYNGEERAKGNILERFSAQQFPDLHSELNLSSLELGDSALYFCASSVGGTGGREQFFGPGTRLTVL.

This clone was observed a single time. The chain is built from TRBV11-2 and TRBJ1-2, with 8 bases lining up with TRBD1. The CDR3 sequence is 15 residues long. V was pared by 5 bases and J by 2 bases, with 7 bases of the junction left unmatched. The germline CDR1 and CDR2 sequences are SGHAT and FQNNGV. As DNA, the CDR3 is TGTGCCAGCAGCCCTACAGGGGGAACAAACTATGGCTACACCTTC. Translation gives CASSPTGGTNYGYTF.

V is TRBV3-1 (or the pseudogene TRBV3-2) and J is TRBJ2-1; 11 nucleotides agree with TRBD2. V was pared by 4 bases and J by 2 bases, with 4 bases of the junction left unmatched. Germline V CDR1 and CDR2: LGHDT, YNNKEL (reference sequence). This CDR3 region has 16 residues. CDR3 sequence (DNA): TGTGCCAGCAGCCCGCGTAGCGGGGGGGCCTACAATGAGCAGTTCTTC. Translation gives CASSPRSGGAYNEQFF.

The chain couples TRBV12-3 or TRBV12-4 to TRBJ1-1, with 9 nucleotides matching TRBD1. The CDR3 totals 13 residues. V lost 8 bases and J lost 8; bases outside the gene matches: 9. The CDR3 reads CASVALGQGEAFF. In DNA form, the CDR3 reads TGTGCCAGCGTGGCCCTAGGACAGGGGGAAGCTTTCTTT.

A single count supports this clone. CDR3 DNA: TGCAGCGTTGAGGGGCGACAGCTCTATGGCTACACCTTC. It codes for CSVEGRQLYGYTF. V gene TRBV29-1 combines with J gene TRBJ1-2, with D possibly matching TRBD1 (5 bases). CDR3 length: 13 residues. Germline lookup yields CDR1 SQVTM and CDR2 ANQGSEA. Trimming stripped 3 bases from V and 4 bases from J, with 12 bases between.

The chain couples TRBV12-3 or TRBV12-4 to TRBJ2-7; D not resolved. The CDR3 spans 13 residues. Trimming took off 1 base at V and 6 bases at J, with 10 bases between the two ends. The CDR3 nucleotides read TGTGCCAGCAGTTTAGGACGGACGGCCGAGCAGTACTTC. This encodes CASSLGRTAEQYF.

This clone was detected a few times. Other DNA sequences of this sample code for an identical CDR3. The gene calls are TRBV29-1 and TRBJ1-1; D perhaps matches TRBD1 (5 bases). This CDR3 contains 13 residues. Trimming shortened V by 1 base and J by 0 bases, and 6 bases separated the two germline ends. Germline V gene sequence: CDR1 SQVTM, CDR2 ANQGSEA. CDR3 sequence (DNA): TGCAGCGTTGAAGGACAGTTGAACACTGAAGCTTTCTTT. Its translation is CSVEGQLNTEAFF.

The gene calls are TRBV19 and TRBJ2-2; D assignment may be TRBD1 or TRBD2 (5 bases each). Per germline, CDR1 LNHDA and CDR2 SQIVND (reference sequence). This CDR3 is 15 amino acids long. Trimming removed 5 bases from V and 7 bases from J, with 17 bases in between. CDR3 amino acids: CASSWGSGAGGELFF. CDR3 sequence (DNA): TGTGCCAGTAGTTGGGGGAGTGGGGCAGGCGGGGAGCTGTTTTTT.

The chain joins TRBV14 to TRBJ1-4; 8 nucleotides line up with TRBD1. Per the germline V gene, CDR1 is SGHDN and CDR2 is FVKESK. CDR3 length: 14 residues. V shed 2 bases, J shed 8 bases, and the junction held 4 bases outside the gene matches. The CDR3 region is CASSQTGGVEKLFF. In nucleotides, the CDR3 is TGTGCCAGCAGCCAAACAGGGGGTGTAGAAAAACTGTTTTTT.

This clone appeared a single time. The chain recombines TRBV29-1 with TRBJ2-5; D perhaps matches TRBD1 (6 bases). The CDR3 runs to 16 residues. The V gene lost 4 bases and the J gene lost 2 bases, with 20 bases spanning the gap. CDR1 and CDR2 (germline): SQVTM, ANQGSEA. The CDR3 bases are TGCAGCGTTGTGGGGGCTCAGGGATTCGATCAAGAGACCCAGTACTTC. Amino acid sequence: CSVVGAQGFDQETQYF.

This chain uses TRBV5-6 with TRBJ2-3; 10 bases line up with TRBD2. V shed 3 bases, J shed 6 bases, and the junction held 10 bases outside the gene matches. This CDR3 region has 16 residues. Germline V CDR1 and CDR2: SGHDT, YYEEEE. CDR3 nucleotides: TGTGCCAGCAGCTCCCCTAGCGGGGGCCGCCCGGATACGCAGTATTTT. This translates into CASSSPSGGRPDTQYF.

This chain uses TRBV5-5 with TRBJ2-7, with 7 positions matching TRBD2. The CDR3 consists of 15 residues. Trimming took 2 bases from V and 6 from J; bases not matched to a gene: 11. Per the germline V gene, CDR1 is SGHKS and CDR2 is YYEKEE (reference sequence). This CDR3 is CASSFNNYGGSEQYF. CDR3 coding DNA: TGTGCCAGCAGCTTCAACAACTACGGGGGGAGCGAGCAGTACTTC.

The chain has TRBV12-3 or TRBV12-4 and TRBJ2-3; a weak D match, TRBD2 (5 bases). Trimming pared 6 bases from V and 10 bases from J, leaving 11 bases between. The CDR3 runs 11 residues. Here the CDR3 reads CASRDSSPQYF. CDR3 coding DNA: TGTGCCAGCAGGGACTCTTCTCCGCAGTATTTT.